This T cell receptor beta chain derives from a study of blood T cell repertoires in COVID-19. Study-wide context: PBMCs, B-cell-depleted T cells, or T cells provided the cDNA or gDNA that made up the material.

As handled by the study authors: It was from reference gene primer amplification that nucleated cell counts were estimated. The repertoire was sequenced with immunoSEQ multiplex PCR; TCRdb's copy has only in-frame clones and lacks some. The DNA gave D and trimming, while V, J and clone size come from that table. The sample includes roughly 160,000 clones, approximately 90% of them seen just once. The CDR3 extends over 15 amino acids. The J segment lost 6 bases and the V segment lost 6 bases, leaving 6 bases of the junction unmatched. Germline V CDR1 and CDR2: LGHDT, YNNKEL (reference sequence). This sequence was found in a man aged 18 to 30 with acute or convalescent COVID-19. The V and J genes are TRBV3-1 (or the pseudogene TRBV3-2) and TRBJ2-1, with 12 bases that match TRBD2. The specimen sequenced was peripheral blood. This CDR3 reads CASSASGRALNEQFF. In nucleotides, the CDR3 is TGTGCCAGCAGTGCTAGCGGGAGGGCCCTCAATGAGCAGTTCTTC.